Below are 21 T cell receptor beta chains sequenced from a single sample in a study of OX40 agonist ivuxolimab in advanced cancers. Profiled with immunoSEQ multiplex PCR; TCRdb holds only in-frame clones, not every one. The table includes roughly 89,000 clones, about 90% detected once. The specimen comprised CD4+ or CD8+ T cells sorted from blood, sampled in a trial of the OX40 agonist ivuxolimab. The receptors here all came from an adult with an advanced solid tumor such as melanoma, head and neck, liver or kidney cancer.

The chain carries TRBV9 and TRBJ2-3; D is unresolved. The CDR3 is 12 amino acids. V was cut by 2 bases and J by 0 bases, with 1 base left in between. CDR1 is SGDLS and CDR2 is YYNGEE in the germline V gene. CDR3 amino acids: CASSVSTDTQYF. CDR3 nucleotides: TGTGCCAGCAGCGTTAGCACAGATACGCAGTATTTT.

This chain joins TRBV19 and TRBJ1-1; possibly TRBD1 for D (5 bases). Germline CDR1 LNHDA, CDR2 SQIVND (reference sequence). The CDR3 runs 13 residues. V shed 6 bases and J shed 0 bases, with 8 bases lying between them. CDR3 DNA: TGTGCCAGTAGCTCGACAGTGAACACTGAAGCTTTCTTT. This translates into CASSSTVNTEAFF.

The rearrangement uses TRBV6-4 and TRBJ1-1; D might be TRBD1 (5 bases). The CDR3 covers 12 residues. The V gene lost 4 bases and the J gene lost 6 bases, with 9 bases spanning the gap. From germline, CDR1 is MRHNA and CDR2 SNTAGT. The chain's CDR3 is CASSGGTSEAFF. CDR3 in DNA: TGTGCCAGCAGTGGGGGCACCTCTGAAGCTTTCTTT.

This chain connects TRBV30 to TRBJ2-1; the D is unclear. Germline V lookup: CDR1 GTSNPN, CDR2 SVGIG (reference sequence). CDR3 length: 10 residues. Trimming took off 1 base at V and 7 bases at J, with 2 bases between the two ends. As DNA, the CDR3 is TGTGCCTGGAGTGGGAATGAGCAGTTCTTC. Translating it yields CAWSGNEQFF.

The gene calls are TRBV7-3 and TRBJ2-7; the match to TRBD1 covers 7 bases. Germline V gives CDR1 SGHTA, CDR2 FQGTGA. V lost 4 bases to trimming and J lost 3 bases; unmatched junction nucleotides: 9. This CDR3 region has 15 residues. The CDR3, as DNA: TGTGCCAGCAGCTCCTCGGGACAGCCCATCTACGAGCAGTACTTC. Amino acids: CASSSSGQPIYEQYF.

A note on this clone: Additional DNA sequences in this sample encode the identical CDR3. V usage is TRBV6-6 and J usage is TRBJ2-7; D may be TRBD2 (6 bases). Trimming cost V 0 bases and J 1 base, with 7 bases left between them. Germline CDR1 is MNHNY and CDR2 is SVGAGI (reference sequence). The CDR3 loop spans 14 amino acids. The chain's CDR3 is CASSYSRDSYEQYF. For the CDR3, the DNA is TGTGCCAGCAGTTACTCGCGGGATTCCTACGAGCAGTACTTC.

The rearrangement uses TRBV7-9 and TRBJ2-3, with 8 bases fitting TRBD2. In germline, CDR1 is SEHNR, CDR2 FQNEAQ (reference sequence). The CDR3 sequence is 17 residues long. V lost 5 bases and J lost 2; bases outside the gene matches: 12. In nucleotides, the CDR3 is TGTGCCAGCAGCCCGCCGTTGGTAGCGGGGATCACAGATACGCAGTATTTT. Its protein product is CASSPPLVAGITDTQYF.

The CDR3 reads CASSLVRLSGQNNEQFF. CDR3 coding DNA: TGTGCCAGCAGCTTAGTTCGGCTGAGCGGACAGAACAATGAGCAGTTCTTC. The rearrangement uses TRBV11-3 and TRBJ2-1; D is possibly TRBD1 (6 bases). In germline, CDR1 is SGHNT, CDR2 YENEEA. V shed 1 base and J shed 5 bases, with 18 bases lying between them. There are 17 residues in the CDR3.

The chain combines TRBV27 with TRBJ2-7; weak D call: TRBD2 (7 bases). V dropped 4 bases and J dropped 3 bases, with 16 bases sitting between them. This CDR3 has 15 residues. The germline V gene encodes CDR1 MNHEY and CDR2 SMNVEV (reference sequence). CDR3 nucleotide sequence: TGTGCCAGCAGTTCCATATCGGGGGGCGTCTACGAGCAGTACTTC. It is translated as CASSSISGGVYEQYF.

The rearrangement joins TRBV6-4 to TRBJ2-2, with D perhaps matching TRBD1 or TRBD2 (6 bases each). Per the germline V gene, CDR1 is MRHNA and CDR2 is SNTAGT. V was pared by 0 bases and J by 6 bases, with 8 bases between. CDR3 length: 14 residues. The CDR3 here is CASSDSEGAGELFF. The CDR3 DNA reads TGTGCCAGCAGTGACTCGGAGGGGGCCGGGGAGCTGTTTTTT.

The chain links TRBV28 to TRBJ2-7; no clear D. The CDR3 sequence is 13 residues long. The germline V gene encodes CDR1 MDHEN and CDR2 SYDVKM. V was shortened by 3 bases and J by 4 bases, with 10 bases between the two germline ends. CDR3 residues: CASSLLRLYEQYF. CDR3 DNA: TGTGCCAGCAGTTTGTTACGTCTTTACGAGCAGTACTTC.

This chain joins TRBV18 and TRBJ1-2, with D hard to call. Trimming stripped 4 bases from V and 2 bases from J, with 23 bases between. The length of the CDR3 is 18 residues. Germline V lookup: CDR1 KGHSH, CDR2 LQKENI. CDR3 DNA: TGTGCCAGCTCACTCATCTCCCAGACACCAACGACCAACTATGGCTACACCTTC. Translation: CASSLISQTPTTNYGYTF.

The chain links TRBV6-1 to TRBJ2-7; perhaps TRBD2 as D (6 bases). Trimming removed 2 bases from V and 3 bases from J, with 8 bases in between. This CDR3 contains 13 residues. Germline V gives CDR1 MNHNS, CDR2 SASEGT. The CDR3 protein is CASSETGVYEQYF. The CDR3 region has the DNA TGTGCCAGCAGTGAAACGGGGGTCTACGAGCAGTACTTC.

This clone came up once. The V and J genes are TRBV28 and TRBJ2-1; TRBD2 matches at 13 bases. The CDR3 consists of 18 residues. Germline CDR1 and CDR2: MDHEN and SYDVKM. V was pared by 5 bases and J by 5 bases, with 12 bases of the junction left unmatched. The CDR3: CASSGTSGRASLNNEQFF. The CDR3 DNA reads as TGTGCCAGCAGTGGTACTAGCGGGAGGGCCTCGTTAAACAATGAGCAGTTCTTC.

Comments on this clone: The same CDR3 is also encoded by other DNA sequences in this sample. The chain employs TRBV5-6 and TRBJ2-5; D is uncertain. The CDR3 extends over 12 amino acids. V was cut by 1 base and J by 2 bases, with 3 bases left in between. Germline CDR1 SGHDT, CDR2 YYEEEE. This CDR3 is CASSLPQETQYF. The CDR3 region has the DNA TGTGCCAGCAGCTTGCCGCAAGAGACCCAGTACTTC.

CDR3 nucleotides: TGTGCCAGTGGGGGGGCTGGCGGGCAGTTCTTC. Protein: CASGGAGGQFF. The V gene is TRBV28, the J gene TRBJ2-1, with D perhaps TRBD2 (7 bases). Trimming cost V 9 bases and J 12 bases, with 15 bases left between them. The germline gives CDR1 MDHEN, CDR2 SYDVKM. The CDR3 loop spans 11 amino acids.

This clone showed up just once. V is TRBV6-5 and J is TRBJ2-1; D may be TRBD1 (5 bases). V lost 4 bases to trimming and J lost 9 bases, with 13 bases between them. This CDR3 spans 13 amino acids. The V gene's germline CDR1 is MNHEY and CDR2 SVGAGI. As DNA, the CDR3 is TGTGCCAGCAGTTTGGGCAGGGCGTCTGAGCAGTTCTTC. This sequence encodes CASSLGRASEQFF.

V is TRBV11-2 and J is TRBJ2-2; 12 nucleotides line up with TRBD2. J lost 5 bases, V lost 5 bases, and 15 bases had no gene match. The CDR3 loop spans 19 amino acids. Germline CDR1 SGHAT, CDR2 FQNNGV. The CDR3 nucleotides are TGTGCCAGCAGCCCTCCTCGAAGACTAGCGGGGGCGGGTACCGGGGAGCTGTTTTTT. Its protein is CASSPPRRLAGAGTGELFF.

This clone occurred a few times. The chain recombines TRBV7-9 with TRBJ2-5; 13 nucleotides match TRBD2. The germline V gene has CDR1 SEHNR and CDR2 FQNEAQ (reference sequence). There are 16 residues in the CDR3. J lost 0 bases, V lost 3 bases, and 1 base had no gene match. The CDR3 spells CASSFGLAGDQETQYF. The CDR3 DNA reads as TGTGCCAGCAGCTTTGGACTAGCGGGAGACCAAGAGACCCAGTACTTC.

The CDR3 protein is CASSWAGRGSYEQYF. Here the CDR3 DNA reads TGTGCCAGCAGTTGGGCCGGACGGGGCTCCTACGAGCAGTACTTC. This rearrangement joins TRBV27 to TRBJ2-7, with a possible D match to TRBD2 (5 bases). The CDR3 sequence is 15 residues long. V was clipped by 4 bases and J by 0 bases, with 13 bases between them. Germline V lookup: CDR1 MNHEY, CDR2 SMNVEV (reference sequence).

The J gene is TRBJ2-7, the V gene TRBV27, with D perhaps assigned TRBD1 or TRBD2 (5 bases each). Between the trimmed V and J ends, which lost 5 bases and 0 bases, there was a span of 20 bases. The CDR3 runs 17 residues. The germline CDR1 and CDR2 sequences are MNHEY and SMNVEV (reference sequence). The CDR3 DNA reads as TGTGCCAGCAGTCCCTGGGTGGACTTGAGGGGCTCCTACGAGCAGTACTTC. Translating it yields CASSPWVDLRGSYEQYF.